These T cell receptor beta chains were read from a single sample in a study of vaccination effects on CD4 cells after COVID-19. The antigens these receptors bind are not known. The repertoire was sequenced with immunoSEQ multiplex PCR; TCRdb's copy has only in-frame clones and lacks some. The sample carries tens of thousands of clones, roughly 73% recorded once. The sample here was CD4+ T cells from PBMCs cultured without peptide, taken after COVID-19 vaccination. The receptor set was obtained from a human donor who received a COVID-19 vaccine. Both conserved end residues are part of each CDR3. Each record gives: CDR3 protein, CDR3 DNA, J gene, D gene, clone size, V gene. The D gene is left open where the match is weak. Not every row has a clone size; where given, it reads once, few, many or a size class.

CASRPGQGSSGNTIYF TGTGCCAGTAGACCGGGACAGGGGAGCTCTGGAAACACCATATATTTT TRBJ1-3 TRBD1 - TRBV19
CASSADTAYGYTF TGTGCCAGCAGTGCGGACACTGCCTATGGCTACACCTTC TRBJ1-2 - - TRBV2
CASSHWAEGTEAFF TGTGCCAGCAGCCATTGGGCCGAGGGCACTGAAGCTTTCTTT TRBJ1-1 - - TRBV3-1/TRBV3-2
CASSMLAGSSYNEQFF TGTGCCAGCTCAATGCTAGCGGGGAGCTCCTACAATGAGCAGTTCTTC TRBJ2-1 TRBD2 - TRBV18
CATSMDRGVYGYTF TGTGCCACCAGCATGGACAGGGGAGTCTATGGCTACACCTTC TRBJ1-2 TRBD1 - TRBV15
CASSRLQGADGYTF TGTGCCAGCAGCCGGCTACAGGGGGCTGACGGCTACACCTTC TRBJ1-2 TRBD1 - TRBV3-1/TRBV3-2
CASSKSDPSEETQYF TGTGCCAGCAGCAAAAGTGATCCCTCGGAAGAGACCCAGTACTTC TRBJ2-5 - - TRBV21-1
CASSPSRGQGVWQPQHF TGTGCCAGCTCACCATCCCGGGGACAGGGGGTATGGCAGCCCCAGCATTTT TRBJ1-5 TRBD1 - TRBV18
CASSIDRGSSPLHF TGTGCCAGTAGTATAGACAGGGGAAGTTCACCCCTCCACTTT TRBJ1-6 - - TRBV19
CASSLKTVSSGNTIYF TGTGCCAGCAGCTTAAAGACAGTGAGCTCTGGAAACACCATATATTTT TRBJ1-3 - - TRBV5-6
CARSLELAGASGANVLTF TGTGCCAGAAGCCTGGAACTAGCGGGGGCCTCTGGGGCCAACGTCCTGACTTTC TRBJ2-6 TRBD2 - TRBV5-3
CSASDGRETQYF TGCAGTGCTAGTGACGGGCGGGAGACCCAGTACTTC TRBJ2-5 - - TRBV20-1
CASRPGEANYGYTF TGTGCCAGTAGGCCAGGGGAAGCGAACTATGGCTACACCTTC TRBJ1-2 - - TRBV19
CASSLDRNTEAFF TGTGCCAGCAGCCTAGACAGGAACACTGAAGCTTTCTTT TRBJ1-1 - - TRBV3-1/TRBV3-2
CASGREFGETQYF TGTGCCAGCGGAAGGGAGTTTGGCGAGACCCAGTACTTC TRBJ2-5 - - TRBV6-4
CASSVGISGTEAFF TGCGCCAGCAGCGTTGGCATCAGTGGCACTGAAGCTTTCTTT TRBJ1-1 - - TRBV5-1
CASSVLTGGSEKLFF TGCGCCAGCAGCGTCCTAACAGGGGGTAGTGAAAAACTGTTTTTT TRBJ1-4 TRBD1 - TRBV5-1
CASTGGETQYF TGTGCCAGCACGGGTGGGGAGACCCAGTACTTC TRBJ2-5 - - TRBV2
CATSRGRGSGNTIYF TGTGCCACCAGCAGAGGCCGCGGCTCTGGAAACACCATATATTTT TRBJ1-3 - - TRBV15
CASSQETTGDTEAFF TGCGCCAGCAGCCAAGAGACCACAGGAGACACTGAAGCTTTCTTT TRBJ1-1 - many TRBV4-1
CASSLGPAAGNTIYF TGTGCCAGCAGCTTAGGCCCCGCAGCTGGAAACACCATATATTTT TRBJ1-3 - - TRBV7-2
CAWSVRGKGNTIYF TGTGCCTGGAGTGTACGAGGGAAGGGAAACACCATATATTTT TRBJ1-3 - - TRBV30
CASSLAGDSNQPQHF TGTGCCAGCAGCTTAGCAGGGGATAGCAATCAGCCCCAGCATTTT TRBJ1-5 - - TRBV7-8
CASSLSRTGVGQETQYF TGTGCCAGCAGCTTATCCCGGACAGGGGTAGGCCAAGAGACCCAGTACTTC TRBJ2-5 TRBD1 - TRBV7-8
CASSLERLDSRLEKLFF TGTGCCAGCAGCTTAGAGCGCCTGGACAGTAGGCTTGAAAAACTGTTTTTT TRBJ1-4 - - TRBV7-8
CASSYGATNEKLFF TGTGCCAGTAGTTATGGGGCAACTAATGAAAAACTGTTTTTT TRBJ1-4 - - TRBV19
CASSFTPGELFF TGTGCCAGCAGTTTTACACCCGGGGAGCTGTTTTTT TRBJ2-2 - - TRBV6-5
CAWSLDRGLGEAFF TGTGCCTGGAGCTTGGACAGGGGGCTGGGTGAAGCTTTCTTT TRBJ1-1 TRBD1 - TRBV30
CSASGGAQYF TGCAGTGCTAGTGGGGGCGCGCAGTATTTT TRBJ2-3 - - TRBV20-1
CASSLSQSTYNEQFF TGTGCCAGCAGTTTATCACAGTCGACTTACAATGAGCAGTTCTTC TRBJ2-1 - few TRBV27
CASSTNVGTDNSPLHF TGCGCCAGCAGCACCAATGTTGGGACAGATAATTCACCCCTCCACTTT TRBJ1-6 TRBD1 - TRBV5-1
CASSILRQGVSNEQFF TGTGCCAGTAGTATATTAAGACAGGGGGTATCAAATGAGCAGTTCTTC TRBJ2-1 TRBD1 - TRBV19
CASSSDRVTEAFF TGTGCCAGCAGCTCGGACAGGGTTACTGAAGCTTTCTTT TRBJ1-1 TRBD1 - TRBV7-2
CSASQQVLNEQFF TGCAGTGCTAGTCAACAGGTATTAAATGAGCAGTTCTTC TRBJ2-1 - - TRBV20-1
CASSSGGGNYGYTF TGTGCCAGCAGCTCAGGGGGCGGTAACTATGGCTACACCTTC TRBJ1-2 TRBD1 - TRBV5-4
CASNAGAGANVLTF TGTGCCAGCAACGCAGGGGCTGGGGCCAACGTCCTGACTTTC TRBJ2-6 - - TRBV9
CASSRLGQSGYTF TGTGCCAGCAGCAGACTGGGACAGTCTGGCTACACCTTC TRBJ1-2 TRBD1 - TRBV6-2/TRBV6-3
CATSGGAGVGTEAFF TGTGCCACCAGTGGGGGGGCAGGGGTTGGTACTGAAGCTTTCTTT TRBJ1-1 - - TRBV24-1
CASSYFGQGPQHF TGTGCCAGCAGTTACTTTGGTCAGGGACCCCAGCATTTT TRBJ1-5 - - TRBV6-5